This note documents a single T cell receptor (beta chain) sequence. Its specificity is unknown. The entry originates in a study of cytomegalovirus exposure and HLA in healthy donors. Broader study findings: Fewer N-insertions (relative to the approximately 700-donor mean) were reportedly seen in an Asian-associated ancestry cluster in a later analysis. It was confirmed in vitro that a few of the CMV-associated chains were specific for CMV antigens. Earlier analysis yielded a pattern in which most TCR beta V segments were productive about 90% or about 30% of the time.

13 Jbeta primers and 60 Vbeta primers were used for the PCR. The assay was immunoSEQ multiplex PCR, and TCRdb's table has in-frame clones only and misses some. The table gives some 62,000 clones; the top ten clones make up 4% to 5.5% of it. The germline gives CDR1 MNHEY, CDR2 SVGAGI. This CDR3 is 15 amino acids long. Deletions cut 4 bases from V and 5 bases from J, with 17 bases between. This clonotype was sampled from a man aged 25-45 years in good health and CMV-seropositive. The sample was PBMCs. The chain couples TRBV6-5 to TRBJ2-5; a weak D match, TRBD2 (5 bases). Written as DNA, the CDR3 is TGTGCCAGCAGTTCGGCGGACGCTCGCGGGGAGACCCAGTACTTC. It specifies CASSSADARGETQYF.